This entry lists 7 T cell receptor beta chains sequenced from one sample in a study of T cell repertoires in cytomegalovirus infection. One entry per CDR3 protein, called by TCRdb with MiXCR from the reads. This table has around 70,000 distinct CDR3 sequences, 28% appearing once. What these receptors recognize is not known. This specimen was CD8+ T cells from cultured PBMCs, taken from culture after CMV antigen stimulation. These receptors all stem from a human donor in good health (CMV status not recorded). Some clones in this sample may be carry-over from other donors' samples.

The V call is TRBV2, the J call TRBJ2-5, with a weak D call TRBD1 (6 bases). This CDR3 is 14 amino acids long. CDR1 and CDR2 from the germline V gene are SNHLY and FYNNEI. The V gene lost 3 bases and the J gene lost 3 bases, with 11 bases spanning the gap. The chain's CDR3 is CASSEGAVEETQYF. CDR3 coding DNA: TGTGCCAGCAGTGAGGGGGCCGTTGAAGAGACCCAGTACTTC.

The V and J genes are TRBV27 and TRBJ2-1; D call uncertain. The germline V and J ends were trimmed by 6 bases and 0 bases, with 12 bases remaining between them. The CDR3 runs 15 residues. CDR1 and CDR2 (germline): MNHEY, SMNVEV (reference sequence). The CDR3 nucleotides are TGTGCCAGCAGCTACGTATTAAGCTCCTACAATGAGCAGTTCTTC. Residues: CASSYVLSSYNEQFF.

In this sample, this clonotype turned up a few times. The gene calls are TRBV19 and TRBJ1-5, with D unclear. Per the germline V gene, CDR1 is LNHDA and CDR2 is SQIVND (reference sequence). The CDR3 is made up of 16 amino acids. V gave up 3 bases and J gave up 3 bases, with 15 bases separating them. The CDR3 is CASSIWTASFNQPQHF. Written as DNA, the CDR3 is TGTGCCAGTAGTATCTGGACGGCGAGCTTCAATCAGCCCCAGCATTTT.

This rearrangement joins TRBV7-6 to TRBJ2-7; TRBD1 matches 12 bases. Trimming at V came to 5 bases and at J to 0 bases, leaving 5 bases not matched to a gene. This CDR3 comprises 16 residues. The V gene's germline CDR1 is SGHVS and CDR2 FNYEAQ. The CDR3 bases are TGTGCCAGCAGCCCCGGGACAGGGGGCAACTCCTACGAGCAGTACTTC. This encodes CASSPGTGGNSYEQYF.

The chain has TRBV9 and TRBJ2-1; 9 bases agree with TRBD2. This CDR3 has 19 residues. Trimming took 0 bases from V and 0 from J; bases not matched to a gene: 10. Looked up from germline, CDR1 is SGDLS and CDR2 is YYNGEE. The CDR3 here is CASSVGGVAGASSYNEQFF. CDR3 DNA sequence: TGTGCCAGCAGCGTAGGGGGTGTAGCGGGAGCTAGCTCCTACAATGAGCAGTTCTTC.

The chain is built from TRBV7-2 and TRBJ2-2, with a tentative D call TRBD1 (5 bases). V lost 1 base and J lost 4, with 10 bases in between. The CDR3 sequence is 15 residues long. CDR1 is SGHTA, CDR2 FQGNSA, per germline. CDR3 nucleotide sequence: TGTGCCAGCAGCTTAGGAACAGGCAGCACCGGGGAGCTGTTTTTT. It encodes CASSLGTGSTGELFF. Filled out from reference TRBV7-2 and TRBJ2-2, the complete variable domain reads GAGVSQSPSNKVTEKGKDVELRCDPISGHTALYWYRQSLGQGLEFLIYFQGNSAPDKSGLPSDRFSAERTGGSVSTLTIQRTQQEDSAVYLCASSLGTGSTGELFFGEGSRLTVL.

The genes are TRBV19 and TRBJ2-6, with D maybe TRBD1 (6 bases). Germline values: CDR1 LNHDA, CDR2 SQIVND (reference sequence). V was clipped by 3 bases and J by 2 bases, with 8 bases between them. The CDR3 is 15 amino acids. CDR3 coding DNA: TGTGCCAGTAGTATGGGGGCAACTGGGGCCAACGTCCTGACTTTC. Translation: CASSMGATGANVLTF.